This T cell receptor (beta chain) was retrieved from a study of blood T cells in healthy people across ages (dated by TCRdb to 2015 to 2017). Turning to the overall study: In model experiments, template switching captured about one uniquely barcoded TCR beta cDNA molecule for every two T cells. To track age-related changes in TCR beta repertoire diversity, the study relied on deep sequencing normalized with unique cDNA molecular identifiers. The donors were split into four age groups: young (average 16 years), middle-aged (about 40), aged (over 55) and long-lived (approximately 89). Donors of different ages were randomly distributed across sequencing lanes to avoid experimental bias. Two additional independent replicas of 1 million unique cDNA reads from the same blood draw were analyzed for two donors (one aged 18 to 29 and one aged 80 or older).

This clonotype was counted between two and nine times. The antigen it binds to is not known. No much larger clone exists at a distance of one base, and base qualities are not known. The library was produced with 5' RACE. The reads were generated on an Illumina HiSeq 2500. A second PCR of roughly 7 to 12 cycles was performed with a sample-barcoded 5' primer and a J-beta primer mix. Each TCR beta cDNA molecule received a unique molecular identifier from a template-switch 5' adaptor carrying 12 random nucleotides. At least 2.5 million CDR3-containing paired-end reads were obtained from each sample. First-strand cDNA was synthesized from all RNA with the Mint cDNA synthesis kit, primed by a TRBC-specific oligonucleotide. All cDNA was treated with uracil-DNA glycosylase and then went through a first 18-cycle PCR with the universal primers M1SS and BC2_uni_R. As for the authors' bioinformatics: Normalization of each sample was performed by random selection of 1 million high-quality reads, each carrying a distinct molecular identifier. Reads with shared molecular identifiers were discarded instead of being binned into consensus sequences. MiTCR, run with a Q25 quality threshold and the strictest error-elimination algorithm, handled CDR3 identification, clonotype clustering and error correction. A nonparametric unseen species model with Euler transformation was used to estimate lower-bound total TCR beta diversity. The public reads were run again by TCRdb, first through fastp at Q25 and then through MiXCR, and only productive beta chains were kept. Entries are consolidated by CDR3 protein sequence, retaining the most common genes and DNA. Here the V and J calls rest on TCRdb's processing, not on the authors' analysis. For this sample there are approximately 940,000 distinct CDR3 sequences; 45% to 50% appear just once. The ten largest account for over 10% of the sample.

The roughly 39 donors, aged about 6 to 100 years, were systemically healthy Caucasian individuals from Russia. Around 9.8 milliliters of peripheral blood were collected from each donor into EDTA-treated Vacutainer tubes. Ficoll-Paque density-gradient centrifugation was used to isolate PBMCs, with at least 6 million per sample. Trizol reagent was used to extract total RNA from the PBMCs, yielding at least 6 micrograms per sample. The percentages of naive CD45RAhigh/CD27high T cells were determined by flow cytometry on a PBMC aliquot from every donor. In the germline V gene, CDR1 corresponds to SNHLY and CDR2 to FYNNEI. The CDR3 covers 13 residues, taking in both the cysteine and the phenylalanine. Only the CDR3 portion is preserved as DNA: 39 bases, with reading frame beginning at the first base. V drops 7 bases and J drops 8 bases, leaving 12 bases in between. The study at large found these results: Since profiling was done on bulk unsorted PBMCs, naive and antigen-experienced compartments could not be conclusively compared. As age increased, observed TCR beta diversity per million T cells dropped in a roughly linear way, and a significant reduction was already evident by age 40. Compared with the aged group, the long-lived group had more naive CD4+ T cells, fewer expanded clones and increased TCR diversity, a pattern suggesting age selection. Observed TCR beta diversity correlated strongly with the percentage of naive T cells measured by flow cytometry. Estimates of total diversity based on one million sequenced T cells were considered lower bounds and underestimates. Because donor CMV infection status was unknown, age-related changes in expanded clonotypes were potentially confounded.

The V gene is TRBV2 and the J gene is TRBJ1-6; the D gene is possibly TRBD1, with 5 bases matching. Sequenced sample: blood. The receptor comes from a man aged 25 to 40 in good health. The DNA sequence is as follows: TGTGCCAGCATACCGGGCAGGGATTCACCCCTCCACTTT. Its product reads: CASIPGRDSPLHF.